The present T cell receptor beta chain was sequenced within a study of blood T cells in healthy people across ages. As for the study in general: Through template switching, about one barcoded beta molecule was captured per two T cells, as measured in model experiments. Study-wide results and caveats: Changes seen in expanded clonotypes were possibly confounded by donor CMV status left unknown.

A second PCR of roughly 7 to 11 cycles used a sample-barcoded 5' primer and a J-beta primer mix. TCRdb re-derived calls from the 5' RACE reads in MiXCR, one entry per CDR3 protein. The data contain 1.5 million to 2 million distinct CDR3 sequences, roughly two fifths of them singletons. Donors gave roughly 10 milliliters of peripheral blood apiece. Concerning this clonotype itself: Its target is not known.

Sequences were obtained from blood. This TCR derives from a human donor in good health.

The CDR3 DNA reads as TGCAGCGGCGGGACAGGGATCGTAAATGAGCAGTTCTTC. This sequence encodes CSGGTGIVNEQFF. The genes are TRBV29-1 and TRBJ2-1, with 9 bases matching TRBD1. Looked up from germline, CDR1 is SQVTM and CDR2 is ANQGSEA. The CDR3 has 13 amino acids. V shed 7 bases, J shed 7 bases, and the junction held 8 bases outside the gene matches.